This T cell receptor (beta chain) was retrieved from a study of CD8 T cells in ankylosing spondylitis. Germline V gene lookup returns CDR1 LGHDT and CDR2 YNNKEL (reference sequence). Trimming left V 3 bases short and J 0 bases short, with 16 bases between. The CDR3 covers 17 residues. TCRdb processed the 5' RACE reads anew with MiXCR; each CDR3 protein has one entry. The data contain 250,000 to 400,000 distinct CDR3 sequences, 11% of them singletons. The sample was blood, either unsorted or a sorted T cell fraction (not recorded which). This chain links TRBV3-1 with TRBJ2-3, with D uncertain. This clonotype was sampled from a female donor with ankylosing spondylitis or in good health (not recorded which). The CDR3 loop reads CASSHPGGTPSTDTQYF. The CDR3 DNA sequence: TGTGCCAGCAGCCACCCTGGCGGTACACCTAGCACAGATACGCAGTATTTT.